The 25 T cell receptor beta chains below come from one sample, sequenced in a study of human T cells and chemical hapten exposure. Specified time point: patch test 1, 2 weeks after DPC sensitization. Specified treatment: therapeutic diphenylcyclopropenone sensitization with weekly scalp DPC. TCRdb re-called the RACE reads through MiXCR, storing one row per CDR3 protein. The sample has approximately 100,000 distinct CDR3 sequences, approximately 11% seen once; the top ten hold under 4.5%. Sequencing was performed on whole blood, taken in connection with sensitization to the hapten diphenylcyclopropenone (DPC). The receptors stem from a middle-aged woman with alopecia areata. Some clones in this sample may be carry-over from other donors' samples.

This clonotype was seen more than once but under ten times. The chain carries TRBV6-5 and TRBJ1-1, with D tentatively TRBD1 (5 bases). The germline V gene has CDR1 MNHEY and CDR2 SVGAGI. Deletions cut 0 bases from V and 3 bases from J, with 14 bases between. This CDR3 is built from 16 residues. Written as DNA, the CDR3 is TGTGCCAGCAGTTACTCTGGGGCCCCCGGGGACACTGAAGCTTTCTTT. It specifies CASSYSGAPGDTEAFF.

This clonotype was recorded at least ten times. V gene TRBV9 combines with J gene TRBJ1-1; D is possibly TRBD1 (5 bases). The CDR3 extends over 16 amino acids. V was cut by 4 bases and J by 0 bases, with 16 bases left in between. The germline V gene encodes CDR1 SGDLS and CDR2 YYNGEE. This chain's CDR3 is CASSPHPGTMNTEAFF. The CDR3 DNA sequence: TGTGCCAGCAGCCCACATCCAGGGACGATGAACACTGAAGCTTTCTTT.

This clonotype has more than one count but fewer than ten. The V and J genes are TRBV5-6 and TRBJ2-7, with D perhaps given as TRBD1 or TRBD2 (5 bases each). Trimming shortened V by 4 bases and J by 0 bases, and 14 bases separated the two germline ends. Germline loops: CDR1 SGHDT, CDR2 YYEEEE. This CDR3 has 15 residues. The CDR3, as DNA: TGTGCCAGCAGCCTCCGGGACGACCTCTCCTACGAGCAGTACTTC. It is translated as CASSLRDDLSYEQYF. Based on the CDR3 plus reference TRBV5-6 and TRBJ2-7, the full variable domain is DAGVTQSPTHLIKTRGQQVTLRCSPKSGHDTVSWYQQALGQGPQFIFQYYEEEERQRGNFPDRFSGHQFPNYSSELNVNALLLGDSALYLCASSLRDDLSYEQYFGPGTRLTVT.

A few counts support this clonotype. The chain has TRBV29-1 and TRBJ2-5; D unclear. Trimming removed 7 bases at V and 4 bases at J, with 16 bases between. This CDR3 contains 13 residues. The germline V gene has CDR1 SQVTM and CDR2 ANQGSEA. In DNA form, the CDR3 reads TGCAGCGCGGACCGTGACTCGCCAGAGACCCAGTACTTC. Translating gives CSADRDSPETQYF. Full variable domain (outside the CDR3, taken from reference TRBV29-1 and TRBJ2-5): SAVISQKPSRDICQRGTSLTIQCQVDSQVTMMFWYRQQPGQSLTLIATANQGSEATYESGFVIDKFPISRPNLTFSTLTVSNMSPEDSSIYLCSADRDSPETQYFGPGTRLLVL.

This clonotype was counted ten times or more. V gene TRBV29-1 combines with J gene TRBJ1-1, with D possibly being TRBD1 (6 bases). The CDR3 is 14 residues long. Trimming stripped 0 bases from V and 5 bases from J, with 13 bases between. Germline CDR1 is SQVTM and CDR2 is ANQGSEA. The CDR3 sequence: CSVEDWGRGTEAFF. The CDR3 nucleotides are TGCAGCGTTGAAGATTGGGGGCGAGGGACTGAAGCTTTCTTT.

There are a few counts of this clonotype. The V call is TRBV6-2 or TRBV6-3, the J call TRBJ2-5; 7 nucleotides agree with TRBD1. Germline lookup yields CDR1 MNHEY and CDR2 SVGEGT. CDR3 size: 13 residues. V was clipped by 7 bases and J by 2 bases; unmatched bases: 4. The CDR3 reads CASKWTGQETQYF. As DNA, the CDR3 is TGTGCCAGCAAGTGGACAGGACAAGAGACCCAGTACTTC.

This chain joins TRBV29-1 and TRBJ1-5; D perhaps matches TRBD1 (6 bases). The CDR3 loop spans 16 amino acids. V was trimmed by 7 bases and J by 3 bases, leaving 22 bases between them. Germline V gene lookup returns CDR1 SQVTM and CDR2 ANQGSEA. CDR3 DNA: TGCAGCGGCAATGGGGGGGGCTCCCCTTACAATCAGCCCCAGCATTTT. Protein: CSGNGGGSPYNQPQHF.

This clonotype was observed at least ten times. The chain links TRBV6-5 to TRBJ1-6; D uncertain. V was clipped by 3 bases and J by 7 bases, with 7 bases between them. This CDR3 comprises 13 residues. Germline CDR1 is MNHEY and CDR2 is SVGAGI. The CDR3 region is CASSYTRNSPLHF. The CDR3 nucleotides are TGTGCCAGCAGTTATACACGGAATTCACCCCTCCACTTT.

Written as DNA, the CDR3 is TGCAGTGCTAGACCCAACACCCCTGGCACAGATACGCAGTATTTT. Protein sequence: CSARPNTPGTDTQYF. This chain connects TRBV20-1 to TRBJ2-3; D is ambiguous. CDR1 and CDR2 (germline): DFQATT, SNEGSKA (reference sequence). The germline V and J ends were trimmed by 2 bases and 1 base, with 13 bases remaining between them. The CDR3 has 15 amino acids.

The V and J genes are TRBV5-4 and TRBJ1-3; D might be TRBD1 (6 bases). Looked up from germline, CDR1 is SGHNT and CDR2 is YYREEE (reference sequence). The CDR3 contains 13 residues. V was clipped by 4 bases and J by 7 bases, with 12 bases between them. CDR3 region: CASSANQGNTIYF. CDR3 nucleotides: TGTGCCAGCAGCGCAAATCAGGGGAACACCATATATTTT.

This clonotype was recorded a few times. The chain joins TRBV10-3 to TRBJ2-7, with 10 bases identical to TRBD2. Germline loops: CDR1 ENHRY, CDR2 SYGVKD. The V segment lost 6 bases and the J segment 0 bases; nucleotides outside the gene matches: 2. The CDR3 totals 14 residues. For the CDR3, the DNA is TGTGCCATCAGCGCTAGCGGGAGCTCCTACGAGCAGTACTTC. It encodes CAISASGSSYEQYF.

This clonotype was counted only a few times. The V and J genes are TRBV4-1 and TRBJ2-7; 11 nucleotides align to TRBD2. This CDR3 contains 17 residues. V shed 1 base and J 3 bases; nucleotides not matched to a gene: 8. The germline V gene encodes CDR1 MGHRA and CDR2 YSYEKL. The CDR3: CASSQGASGGLIYEQYF. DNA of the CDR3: TGCGCCAGCAGCCAAGGGGCTAGCGGGGGGTTGATCTACGAGCAGTACTTC.

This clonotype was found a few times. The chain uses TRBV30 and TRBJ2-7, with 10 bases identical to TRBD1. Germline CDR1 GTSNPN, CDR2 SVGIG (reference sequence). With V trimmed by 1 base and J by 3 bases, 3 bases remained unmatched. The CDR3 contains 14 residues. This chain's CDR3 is CAWSAGTGVYEQYF. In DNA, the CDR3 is TGTGCCTGGAGTGCCGGGACAGGGGTCTACGAGCAGTACTTC. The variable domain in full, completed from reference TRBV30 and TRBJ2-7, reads SQTIHQWPATLVQPVGSPLSLECTVEGTSNPNLYWYRQAAGRGLQLLFYSVGIGQISSEVPQNLSASRPQDRQFILSSKKLLLSDSGFYLCAWSAGTGVYEQYFGPGTRLTVT.

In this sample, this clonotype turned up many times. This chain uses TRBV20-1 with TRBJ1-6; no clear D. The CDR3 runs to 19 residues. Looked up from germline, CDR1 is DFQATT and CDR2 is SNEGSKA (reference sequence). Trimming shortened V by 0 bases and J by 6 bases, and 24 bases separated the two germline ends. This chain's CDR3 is CSARDSEGSLLVANSPLHF. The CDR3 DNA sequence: TGCAGTGCTAGAGATTCGGAGGGTAGCCTCCTTGTTGCTAATTCACCCCTCCACTTT.

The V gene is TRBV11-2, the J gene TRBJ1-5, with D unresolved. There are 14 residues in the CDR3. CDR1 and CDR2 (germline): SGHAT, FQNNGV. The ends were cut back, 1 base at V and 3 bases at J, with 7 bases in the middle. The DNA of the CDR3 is TGTGCCAGCAGCTTAGCCAGTTTCAATCAGCCCCAGCATTTT. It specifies CASSLASFNQPQHF.

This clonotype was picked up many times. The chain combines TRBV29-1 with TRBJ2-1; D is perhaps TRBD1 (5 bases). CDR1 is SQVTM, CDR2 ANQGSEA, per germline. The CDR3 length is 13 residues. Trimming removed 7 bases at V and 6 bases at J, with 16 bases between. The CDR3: CSAGLGVSNEQFF. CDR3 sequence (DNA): TGCAGCGCTGGGTTAGGGGTCTCCAATGAGCAGTTCTTC.

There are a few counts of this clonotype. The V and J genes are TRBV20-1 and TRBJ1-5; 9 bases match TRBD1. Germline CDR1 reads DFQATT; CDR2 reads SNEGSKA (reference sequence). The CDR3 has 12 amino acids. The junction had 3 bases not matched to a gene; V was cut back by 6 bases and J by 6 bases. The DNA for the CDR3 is TGCAGTGCAACGACAGGGGGTCAGCCCCAGCATTTT. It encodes CSATTGGQPQHF.

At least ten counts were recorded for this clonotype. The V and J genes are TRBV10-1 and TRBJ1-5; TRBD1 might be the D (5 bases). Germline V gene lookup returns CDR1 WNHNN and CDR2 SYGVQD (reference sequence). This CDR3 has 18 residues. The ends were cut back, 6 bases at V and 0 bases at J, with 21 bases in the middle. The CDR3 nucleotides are TGCGCCAGCAGCGACCGACAGCCCGATTTAAATAGCAATCAGCCCCAGCATTTT. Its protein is CASSDRQPDLNSNQPQHF.

The CDR3 DNA reads as TGCAGTGCCACGAGGCCCTCTCGCTCTGGGGCCAACGTCCTGACTTTC. Amino acid sequence: CSATRPSRSGANVLTF. The V and J genes are TRBV20-1 and TRBJ2-6; D gene uncertain. V lost 6 bases and J 0 bases, leaving 15 bases between the germline ends. CDR3 length equals 16 residues. Germline values: CDR1 DFQATT, CDR2 SNEGSKA (reference sequence).

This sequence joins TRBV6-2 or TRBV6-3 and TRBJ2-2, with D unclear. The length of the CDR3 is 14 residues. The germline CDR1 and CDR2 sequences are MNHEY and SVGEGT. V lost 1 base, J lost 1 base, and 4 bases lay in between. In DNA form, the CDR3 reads TGTGCCAGCAGTTACTTGCTGAACACCGGGGAGCTGTTTTTT. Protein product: CASSYLLNTGELFF.

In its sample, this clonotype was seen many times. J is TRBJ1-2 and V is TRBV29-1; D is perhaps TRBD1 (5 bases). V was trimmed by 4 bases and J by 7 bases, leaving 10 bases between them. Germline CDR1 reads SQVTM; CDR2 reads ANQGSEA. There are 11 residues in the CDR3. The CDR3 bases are TGCAGCGTTGGCGGGACGGGTGGCTACACCTTC. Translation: CSVGGTGGYTF.

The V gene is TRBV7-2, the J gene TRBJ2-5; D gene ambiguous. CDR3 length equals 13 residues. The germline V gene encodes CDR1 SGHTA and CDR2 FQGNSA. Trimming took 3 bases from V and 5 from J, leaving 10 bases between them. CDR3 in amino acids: CASSFRIRETQYF. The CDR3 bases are TGTGCCAGCAGCTTTAGAATACGGGAGACCCAGTACTTC.

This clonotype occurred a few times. CDR3 nucleotide sequence: TGTGCCAGCAGCGATAGGAGGGAAGATACGCAGTATTTT. Translation gives CASSDRREDTQYF. The chain combines TRBV9 with TRBJ2-3; D is perhaps TRBD2 (6 bases). Germline values: CDR1 SGDLS, CDR2 YYNGEE. The CDR3 has 13 residues. The V end was cut by 3 bases, the J end by 5 bases, with 10 bases between.

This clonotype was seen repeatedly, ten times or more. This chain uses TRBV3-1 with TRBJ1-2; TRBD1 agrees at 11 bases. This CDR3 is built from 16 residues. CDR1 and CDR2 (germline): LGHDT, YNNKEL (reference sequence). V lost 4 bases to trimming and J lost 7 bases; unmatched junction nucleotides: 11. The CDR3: CASSRGQGGRGGGYTF. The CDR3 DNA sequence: TGTGCCAGCAGCCGGGGACAGGGGGGTCGTGGCGGTGGCTACACCTTC. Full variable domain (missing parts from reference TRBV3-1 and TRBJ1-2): DTAVSQTPKYLVTQMGNDKSIKCEQNLGHDTMYWYKQDSKKFLKIMFSYNNKELIINETVPNRFSPKSPDKAHLNLHINSLELGDSAVYFCASSRGQGGRGGGYTFGSGTRLTVV.

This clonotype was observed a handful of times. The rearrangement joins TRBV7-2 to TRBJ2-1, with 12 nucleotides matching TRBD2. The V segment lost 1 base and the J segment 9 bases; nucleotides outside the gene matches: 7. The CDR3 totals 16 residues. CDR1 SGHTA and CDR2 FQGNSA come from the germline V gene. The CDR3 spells CASSLGRLAGVGEQFF. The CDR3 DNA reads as TGTGCCAGCAGCTTAGGTCGACTAGCGGGAGTGGGTGAGCAGTTCTTC.